The next 26 T cell receptor beta chains were all read from a single sample in a study of metastatic and nonmetastatic thyroid tumors. Until they underwent thyroid surgery, no patient had received any treatment. TCRdb reanalyzed the PCR reads with MiXCR. The sample consists of just under 20,000 clones, approximately 24% of them appearing once. The material sequenced was adjacent normal tissue. These receptors were taken from a female donor with papillary thyroid cancer or a benign thyroid nodule (not recorded which). Some clones in this sample may be carry-over from other donors' samples.

This clone was detected a few times. The chain employs TRBV20-1 and TRBJ2-1; 7 nucleotides line up with TRBD2. CDR3 length: 15 residues. V shed 1 base and J 6 bases; nucleotides not matched to a gene: 9. Germline V gene lookup returns CDR1 DFQATT and CDR2 SNEGSKA (reference sequence). CDR3 region: CSARVWEGVSNEQFF. The CDR3 nucleotides are TGCAGTGCTAGAGTTTGGGAGGGAGTCAGCAATGAGCAGTTCTTC.

V is TRBV18 and J is TRBJ1-1, with TRBD1 matching 7 bases. With 6 bases clipped from V and 7 bases from J, the junction kept 17 bases outside the gene matches. The CDR3 sequence is 16 residues long. Germline CDR1 reads KGHSH; CDR2 reads LQKENI. CDR3 sequence: CASSPSDRPLKGEAFF. The CDR3 nucleotides are TGTGCCAGCTCTCCTTCGGACAGGCCGCTTAAGGGTGAAGCTTTCTTT.

The chain couples TRBV20-1 to TRBJ1-1; D is ambiguous. Germline loops: CDR1 DFQATT, CDR2 SNEGSKA (reference sequence). The CDR3 has 15 amino acids. Trimming pared 8 bases from V and 1 base from J, leaving 20 bases between. CDR3 bases: TGCAGTCCCAGGTCCCCGGCGATATCGAACACTGAAGCTTTCTTT. Its translation is CSPRSPAISNTEAFF.

Remarks on this clone: A much larger clone sits a single nucleotide away, making a read error possible. CDR3 protein: CAISSGLAGGPSYEQYF. CDR3 coding DNA: TGTGCCATCAGCTCAGGACTAGCGGGAGGGCCCTCCTACGAGCAGTACTTC. The chain has TRBV5-4 and TRBJ2-7, with 15 positions matching TRBD2. The CDR3 sequence is 17 residues long. Germline values: CDR1 SGHNT, CDR2 YYREEE (reference sequence). The full variable domain, in which reference TRBV5-4 and TRBJ2-7 provide the parts outside the CDR3, is ETGVTQSPTHLIKTRGQQVTLRCSSQSGHNTVSWYQQALGQGPQFIFQYYREEENGRGNFPPRFSGLQFPNYSSELNVNALELDDSALYLCAISSGLAGGPSYEQYFGPGTRLTVT.

The chain recombines TRBV28 with TRBJ2-1, with D possibly TRBD1 on 6 matching bases. V was trimmed by 6 bases and J by 12 bases, leaving 15 bases between them. The germline CDR1 and CDR2 sequences are MDHEN and SYDVKM. The CDR3 is 12 amino acids. CDR3 sequence (DNA): TGTGCCAGCAGAACAGGGTACTCGGCGCAGTTCTTC. This gives the protein CASRTGYSAQFF.

J is TRBJ1-4 and V is TRBV19, with D perhaps matching TRBD1 (5 bases). This CDR3 has 16 residues. CDR1 and CDR2 (germline): LNHDA, SQIVND (reference sequence). The ends were cut back, 5 bases at V and 5 bases at J, with 18 bases in the middle. The CDR3 DNA reads TGTGCCAGTAGTTCAGACTCGGGACGGAGAAATGAAAAACTGTTTTTT. Residues: CASSSDSGRRNEKLFF. The variable domain in full, with the rest retrieved from reference TRBV19 and TRBJ1-4, is DGGITQSPKYLFRKEGQNVTLSCEQNLNHDAMYWYRQDPGQGLRLIYYSQIVNDFQKGDIAEGYSVSREKKESFPLTVTSAQKNPTAFYLCASSSDSGRRNEKLFFGSGTQLSVL.

This clone was counted at least ten times. The chain carries TRBV19 and TRBJ1-4; TRBD1 matches 10 bases. The CDR3 contains 16 residues. Unmatched junction bases numbered 2, after V lost 4 bases and J lost 0 bases. Germline V CDR1 and CDR2: LNHDA, SQIVND (reference sequence). CDR3 in DNA: TGTGCCAGTAGTAGGGACAGGGGCGCAACTAATGAAAAACTGTTTTTT. Its protein product is CASSRDRGATNEKLFF.

The rearrangement uses TRBV6-9 and TRBJ1-5, with unresolved D. The germline V gene encodes CDR1 MNHGY and CDR2 SVAAGI. V gave up 4 bases and J gave up 9 bases, with 7 bases separating them. CDR3 length equals 11 residues. The CDR3 region has the DNA TGTGCCAGCAGTTCCCCCGGGCCCCAGCATTTT. This encodes CASSSPGPQHF.

J is TRBJ2-1 and V is TRBV19; tentatively, D is TRBD2 (6 bases). Trimming left V 4 bases short and J 5 bases short, with 18 bases between. The CDR3 runs 16 residues. From germline, CDR1 is LNHDA and CDR2 SQIVND (reference sequence). As DNA, the CDR3 is TGTGCCAGTAGTACCCTTTTCGGGAGTACGGACAATGAGCAGTTCTTC. The encoded protein is CASSTLFGSTDNEQFF.

This clone was detected many times. The V and J genes are TRBV12-3 or TRBV12-4 and TRBJ2-3; 11 bases line up with TRBD2. The CDR3 covers 14 residues. V lost 4 bases, J lost 4 bases, and 1 base stayed unmatched. The CDR3 is CASSYSGGADTQYF. The CDR3 region has the DNA TGTGCCAGCAGTTATAGCGGGGGGGCAGATACGCAGTATTTT.

On this clone itself: A junction boundary mismatches the germline segment, possibly from a read error. Different DNA sequences within this sample yield the same CDR3. The chain recombines TRBV29-1 with TRBJ1-2, with D hard to call. The CDR3 loop spans 13 amino acids. The germline V gene encodes CDR1 SQVTM and CDR2 ANQGSEA. Written as DNA, the CDR3 is TGCAGCGTTGATCGTCGGGAGAACTACGGCTACACCTTC. Protein product: CSVDRRENYGYTF.

This clone was observed a handful of times. This sequence joins TRBV2 and TRBJ2-1; D not certain. V dropped 8 bases and J dropped 6 bases, with 11 bases sitting between them. CDR3 length equals 12 residues. Germline V gene lookup returns CDR1 SNHLY and CDR2 FYNNEI. The DNA for the CDR3 is TGTGCCAGCTTTGACCTACGCAATGAGCAGTTCTTC. Its protein is CASFDLRNEQFF.

V and J are TRBV2 and TRBJ1-6; the match to TRBD1 covers 8 bases. This CDR3 contains 14 residues. J was trimmed by 8 bases and V by 6 bases; bases with no gene match: 6. The germline V gene has CDR1 SNHLY and CDR2 FYNNEI. CDR3 DNA: TGTGCCAGCAGACGAGGACAGGGAGATTCACCCCTCCACTTT. Its translation: CASRRGQGDSPLHF.

This clone was observed a handful of times. The CDR3, as DNA: TGCAGTGCTGCAGGGGGTTTAGCCATAAGTGGCTACACCTTC. Translation gives CSAAGGLAISGYTF. The chain couples TRBV20-1 to TRBJ1-2, with 7 bases that match TRBD1. Trimming took 5 bases from V and 7 from J; bases not matched to a gene: 13. This CDR3 is built from 14 residues. Germline-derived CDR1 and CDR2 are DFQATT and SNEGSKA (reference sequence).

Only a few counts were recorded for this clone. The rearrangement links TRBV27 to TRBJ1-2; 7 nucleotides match TRBD1. Trimming removed 5 bases from V and 6 bases from J; junction bases left unmatched: 15. Germline CDR1 is MNHEY and CDR2 is SMNVEV (reference sequence). The CDR3 sequence is 16 residues long. The CDR3 region has the DNA TGTGCCAGCAGTGATCGGGGACAGACCGCTAGGAATGGCTACACCTTC. As protein: CASSDRGQTARNGYTF.

This clone was picked up a small number of times. This sequence may be a read error, since a much larger clone differs from it by one base. This chain links TRBV6-2 or TRBV6-3 with TRBJ1-1; D gene uncertain. The germline gives CDR1 MNHEY, CDR2 SVGEGT. The CDR3 is 13 amino acids. Here the CDR3 reads CASSYRGFSEALF. The CDR3 bases are TGTGCCAGCAGTTACCGAGGGTTTTCTGAAGCTCTCTTT.

A remark on this clone: One end of the junction is discordant with germline, which a read error may explain. The chain carries TRBV20-1 and TRBJ2-3; D remains ambiguous. Germline values: CDR1 DFQATT, CDR2 SNEGSKA (reference sequence). The length of the CDR3 is 12 residues. DNA for the CDR3: TGCAGTGGTACTCGAGGAACAGATACGCAGGATTTT. Protein sequence: CSGTRGTDTQDF.

This clone has just a few counts. The J gene is TRBJ1-1, the V gene TRBV20-1; the D gene is possibly TRBD1 (5 bases). V shed 3 bases and J shed 5 bases, with 10 bases lying between them. This CDR3 spans 12 amino acids. Per germline, CDR1 DFQATT and CDR2 SNEGSKA (reference sequence). The CDR3 region is CSASLGTTEAFF. DNA for the CDR3: TGCAGTGCTAGCCTAGGGACGACTGAAGCTTTCTTT.

This clone has just a few counts. The chain uses TRBV2 and TRBJ2-3, with D hard to call. The germline V gene has CDR1 SNHLY and CDR2 FYNNEI. This CDR3 comprises 11 residues. The V end was cut by 8 bases, the J end by 4 bases, with 7 bases between. CDR3 DNA: TGTGCCAGCGCTATATCAGATACGCAGTATTTT. It is translated as CASAISDTQYF.

This clone was observed at least ten times. V is TRBV20-1 and J is TRBJ1-1; TRBD1 agrees at 7 bases. The CDR3 is made up of 13 amino acids. V lost 1 base to trimming and J lost 5 bases; unmatched junction nucleotides: 4. The germline V gene has CDR1 DFQATT and CDR2 SNEGSKA (reference sequence). This CDR3 is CSARGGGMTEAFF. CDR3 coding DNA: TGCAGTGCTAGAGGAGGGGGCATGACTGAAGCTTTCTTT.

This clone was seen a few times. The chain uses TRBV5-1 and TRBJ1-2; D is unclear. The germline CDR1 and CDR2 sequences are SGHRS and YFSETQ. Trimming cost V 0 bases and J 4 bases, with 13 bases left between them. The CDR3 spans 15 residues. The DNA for the CDR3 is TGCGCCAGCAGCTTGGAAACTGACGGCTTCTATGGCTACACCTTC. It encodes CASSLETDGFYGYTF.

This clone was counted a few times. The genes are TRBV19 and TRBJ2-2, with no clear D. V was clipped by 3 bases and J by 0 bases, with 14 bases between them. Germline CDR1 LNHDA, CDR2 SQIVND (reference sequence). There are 17 residues in the CDR3. The CDR3 DNA follows: TGTGCCAGTAGTATGGGCGGAGTTGCTACGAACACCGGGGAGCTGTTTTTT. Amino acid sequence: CASSMGGVATNTGELFF. Supplemented by reference TRBV19 and TRBJ2-2, the full variable domain reads DGGITQSPKYLFRKEGQNVTLSCEQNLNHDAMYWYRQDPGQGLRLIYYSQIVNDFQKGDIAEGYSVSREKKESFPLTVTSAQKNPTAFYLCASSMGGVATNTGELFFGEGSRLTVL.

This chain joins TRBV28 and TRBJ2-3; D is unresolved. CDR1 is MDHEN and CDR2 is SYDVKM in the germline V gene. Trimming took 6 bases from V and 2 from J, leaving 12 bases between them. The CDR3 is made up of 14 amino acids. This CDR3 reads CASRDHHPTDTQYF. The CDR3 DNA follows: TGTGCCAGCAGAGATCACCATCCCACAGATACGCAGTATTTT.

J is TRBJ2-1 and V is TRBV7-6; 9 bases line up with TRBD1. V lost 2 bases, J lost 8 bases, and 7 bases stayed unmatched. CDR1 and CDR2 (germline): SGHVS, FNYEAQ. The CDR3 sequence is 15 residues long. CDR3 coding DNA: TGTGCCAGCAGCTTAACCGGGACAGGGTTGGATGAGCAGTTCTTC. This gives the protein CASSLTGTGLDEQFF.

This clone occurred a few times. This chain connects TRBV19 to TRBJ2-1, with no clear D. V was pared by 4 bases and J by 3 bases, with 4 bases between. Germline values: CDR1 LNHDA, CDR2 SQIVND (reference sequence). The CDR3 is made up of 12 amino acids. CDR3 sequence reads: CASSKGYNEQFF. The CDR3 DNA reads as TGTGCCAGTAGTAAGGGCTACAATGAGCAGTTCTTC.

This clone was counted at least ten times. The chain couples TRBV11-1 to TRBJ2-2; perhaps TRBD2 as D (5 bases). The V end was cut by 7 bases, the J end by 4 bases, with 19 bases between. The germline CDR1 and CDR2 sequences are SGHAT and FQDESV (reference sequence). There are 16 residues in the CDR3. The chain's CDR3 is CASNPLGEPATGELFF. CDR3 sequence (DNA): TGTGCCAGCAACCCCCTCGGGGAGCCGGCCACCGGGGAGCTGTTTTTT.